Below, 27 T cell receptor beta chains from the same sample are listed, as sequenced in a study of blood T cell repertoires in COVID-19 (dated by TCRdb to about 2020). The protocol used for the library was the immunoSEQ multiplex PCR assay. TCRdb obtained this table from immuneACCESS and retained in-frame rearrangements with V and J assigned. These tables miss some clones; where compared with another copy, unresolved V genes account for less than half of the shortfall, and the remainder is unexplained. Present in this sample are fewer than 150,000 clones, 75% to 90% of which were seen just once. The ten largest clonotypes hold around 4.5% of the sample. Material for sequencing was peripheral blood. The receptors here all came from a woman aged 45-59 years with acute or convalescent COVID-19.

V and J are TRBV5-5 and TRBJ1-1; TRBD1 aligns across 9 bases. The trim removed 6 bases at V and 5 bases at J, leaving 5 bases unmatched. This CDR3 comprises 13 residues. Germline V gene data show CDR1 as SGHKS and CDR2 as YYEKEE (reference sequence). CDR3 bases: TGTGCCAGCAACCTCGGACAGGGGACTGAAGCTTTCTTT. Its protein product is CASNLGQGTEAFF.

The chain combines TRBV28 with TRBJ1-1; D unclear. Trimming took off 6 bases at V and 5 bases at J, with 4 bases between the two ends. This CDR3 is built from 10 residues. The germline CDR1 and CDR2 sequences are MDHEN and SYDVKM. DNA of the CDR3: TGTGCCAGCAGGAGGACTGAAGCTTTCTTT. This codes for CASRRTEAFF.

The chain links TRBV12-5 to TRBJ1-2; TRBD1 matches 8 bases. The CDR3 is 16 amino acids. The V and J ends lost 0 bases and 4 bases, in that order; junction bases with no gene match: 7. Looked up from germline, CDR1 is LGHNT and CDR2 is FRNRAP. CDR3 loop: CASGLVLGQGGYGYTF. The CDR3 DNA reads TGTGCTAGTGGTTTGGTACTCGGACAGGGTGGCTATGGCTACACCTTC.

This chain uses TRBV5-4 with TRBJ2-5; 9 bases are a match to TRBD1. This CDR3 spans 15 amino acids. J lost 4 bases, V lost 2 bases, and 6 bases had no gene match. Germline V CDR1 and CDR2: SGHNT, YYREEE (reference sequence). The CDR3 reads CASSLSVDRGETQYF. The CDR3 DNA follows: TGTGCCAGCAGCTTAAGTGTGGACAGGGGAGAGACCCAGTACTTC.

The CDR3 loop reads CASSPRDRGKETQYF. DNA for the CDR3: TGTGCCAGCAGCCCTCGGGACAGGGGGAAAGAGACCCAGTACTTC. This chain joins TRBV9 and TRBJ2-5, with 11 bases matching TRBD1. The germline CDR1 and CDR2 sequences are SGDLS and YYNGEE. The CDR3 spans 15 residues. V shed 4 bases and J 3 bases; nucleotides not matched to a gene: 5.

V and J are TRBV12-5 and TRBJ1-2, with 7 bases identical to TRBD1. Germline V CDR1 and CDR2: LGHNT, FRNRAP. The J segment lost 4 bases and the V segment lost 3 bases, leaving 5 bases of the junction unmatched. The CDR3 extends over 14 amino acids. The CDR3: CASGFGTVIYGYTF. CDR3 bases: TGTGCTAGTGGTTTCGGGACAGTCATCTATGGCTACACCTTC.

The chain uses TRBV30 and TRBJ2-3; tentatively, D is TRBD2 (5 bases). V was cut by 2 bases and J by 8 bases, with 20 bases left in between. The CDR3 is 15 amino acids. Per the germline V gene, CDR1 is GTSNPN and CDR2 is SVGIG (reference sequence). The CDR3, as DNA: TGTGCCTGGAGTACAATAGGCGGGCGGCGAAGTACGCAGTATTTT. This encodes CAWSTIGGRRSTQYF.

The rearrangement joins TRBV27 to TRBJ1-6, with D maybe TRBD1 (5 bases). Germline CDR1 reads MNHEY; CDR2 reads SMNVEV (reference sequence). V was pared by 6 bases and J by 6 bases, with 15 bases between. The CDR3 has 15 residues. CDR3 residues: CASRRMTVSNSPLHF. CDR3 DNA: TGTGCCAGCAGACGAATGACAGTCTCTAATTCACCCCTCCACTTT.

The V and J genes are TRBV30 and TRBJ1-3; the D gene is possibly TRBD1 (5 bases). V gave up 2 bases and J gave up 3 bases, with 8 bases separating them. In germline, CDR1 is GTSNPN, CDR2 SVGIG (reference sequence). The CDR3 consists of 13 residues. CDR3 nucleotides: TGTGCCTGGAGTAAGGGGAATGGAAACACCATATATTTT. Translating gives CAWSKGNGNTIYF. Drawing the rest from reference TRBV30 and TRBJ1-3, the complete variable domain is SQTIHQWPATLVQPVGSPLSLECTVEGTSNPNLYWYRQAAGRGLQLLFYSVGIGQISSEVPQNLSASRPQDRQFILSSKKLLLSDSGFYLCAWSKGNGNTIYFGEGSWLTVV.

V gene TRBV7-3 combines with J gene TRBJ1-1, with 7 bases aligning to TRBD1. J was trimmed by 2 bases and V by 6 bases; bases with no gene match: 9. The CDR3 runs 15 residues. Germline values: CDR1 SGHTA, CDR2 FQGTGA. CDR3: CASSSDRDGNTEAFF. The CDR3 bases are TGTGCCAGCAGTTCCGACAGGGACGGAAACACTGAAGCTTTCTTT.

The CDR3 DNA is TGTGCCAGCAGCCAAGAAGGAGGGGCCAAAAACATTCAGTACTTC. Protein product: CASSQEGGAKNIQYF. The chain couples TRBV4-2 to TRBJ2-4; a possible D gene is TRBD2 (6 bases). Trimming cost V 0 bases and J 1 base, with 7 bases left between them. The CDR3 has 15 residues. Germline-derived CDR1 and CDR2 are LGHNA and YNFKEQ.

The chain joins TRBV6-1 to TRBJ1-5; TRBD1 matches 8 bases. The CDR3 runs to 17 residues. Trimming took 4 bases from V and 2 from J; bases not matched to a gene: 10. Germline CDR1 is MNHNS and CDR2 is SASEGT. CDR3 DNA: TGTGCCAGCAGTGCCACCGGGACAGGAAGAGGCAATCAGCCCCAGCATTTT. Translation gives CASSATGTGRGNQPQHF.

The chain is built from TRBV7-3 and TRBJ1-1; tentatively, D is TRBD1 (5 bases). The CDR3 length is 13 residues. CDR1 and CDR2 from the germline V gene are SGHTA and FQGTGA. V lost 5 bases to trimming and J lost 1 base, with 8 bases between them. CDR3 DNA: TGTGCCAGCAGCGCCACAGGGAACACTGAAGCTTTCTTT. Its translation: CASSATGNTEAFF.

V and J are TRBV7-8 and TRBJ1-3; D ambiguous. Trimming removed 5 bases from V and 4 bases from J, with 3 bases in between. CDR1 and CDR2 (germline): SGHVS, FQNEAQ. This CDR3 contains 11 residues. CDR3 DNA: TGTGCCAGCAGCCCAGGAAACACCATATATTTT. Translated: CASSPGNTIYF.

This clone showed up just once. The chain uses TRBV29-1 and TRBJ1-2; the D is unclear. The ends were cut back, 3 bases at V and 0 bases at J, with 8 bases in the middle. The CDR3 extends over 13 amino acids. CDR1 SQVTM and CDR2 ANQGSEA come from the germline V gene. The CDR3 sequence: CSVDLAANYGYTF. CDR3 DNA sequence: TGCAGCGTTGATCTGGCAGCTAACTATGGCTACACCTTC.

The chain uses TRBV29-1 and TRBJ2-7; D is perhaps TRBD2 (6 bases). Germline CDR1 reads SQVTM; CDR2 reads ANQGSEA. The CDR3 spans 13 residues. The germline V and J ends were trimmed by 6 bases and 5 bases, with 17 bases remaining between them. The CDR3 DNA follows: TGCAGCGTATCAGGGAGGTTTATCGACGAGCAGTACTTC. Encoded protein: CSVSGRFIDEQYF.

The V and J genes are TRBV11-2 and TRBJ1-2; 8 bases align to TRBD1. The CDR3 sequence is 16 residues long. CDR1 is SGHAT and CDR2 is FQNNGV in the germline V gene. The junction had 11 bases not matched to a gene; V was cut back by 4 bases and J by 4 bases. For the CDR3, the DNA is TGTGCCAGCAGCTCCAGACAGGGGATGCTGATCTATGGCTACACCTTC. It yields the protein CASSSRQGMLIYGYTF.

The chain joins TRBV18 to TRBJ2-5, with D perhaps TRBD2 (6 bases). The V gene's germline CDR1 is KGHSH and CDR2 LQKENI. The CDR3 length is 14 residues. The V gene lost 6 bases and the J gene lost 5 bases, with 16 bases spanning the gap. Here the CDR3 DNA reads TGTGCCAGCTCTAAAGCCGGGGGAAGCGAGACCCAGTACTTC. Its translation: CASSKAGGSETQYF.

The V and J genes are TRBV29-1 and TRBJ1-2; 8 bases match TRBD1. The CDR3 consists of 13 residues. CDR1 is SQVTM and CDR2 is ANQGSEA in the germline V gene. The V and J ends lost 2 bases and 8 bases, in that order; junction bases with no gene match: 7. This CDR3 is CSVERQGAEGYTF. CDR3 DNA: TGCAGCGTTGAAAGGCAGGGGGCGGAAGGCTACACCTTC.

The CDR3 spells CASSFQGGNTIYF. DNA of the CDR3: TGTGCCAGCAGCTTCCAGGGGGGAAACACCATATATTTT. The chain has TRBV11-3 and TRBJ1-3, with D tentatively TRBD1 (6 bases). Germline-derived CDR1 and CDR2 are SGHNT and YENEEA. There are 13 residues in the CDR3. Trimming pared 3 bases from V and 4 bases from J, leaving 7 bases between.

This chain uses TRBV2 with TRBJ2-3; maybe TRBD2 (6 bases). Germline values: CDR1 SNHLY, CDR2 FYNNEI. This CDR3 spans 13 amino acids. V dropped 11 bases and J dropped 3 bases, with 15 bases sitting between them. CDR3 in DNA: TGTGCCTCAGGAGGGGAGAGGACAGATACGCAGTATTTT. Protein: CASGGERTDTQYF.

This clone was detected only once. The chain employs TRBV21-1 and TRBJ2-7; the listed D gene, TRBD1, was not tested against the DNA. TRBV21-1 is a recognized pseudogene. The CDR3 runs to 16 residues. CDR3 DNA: TGTGCCAGCAGAGCTACTCGGGACAGGGAACACTACGAGCAGTACTTC. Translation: CASRATRDREHYEQYF.

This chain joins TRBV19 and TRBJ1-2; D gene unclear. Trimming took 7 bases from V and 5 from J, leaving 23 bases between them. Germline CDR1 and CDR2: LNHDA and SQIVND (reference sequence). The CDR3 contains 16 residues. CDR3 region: CASKTNTHRSAYGYTF. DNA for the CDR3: TGTGCCAGTAAAACTAATACACACCGGTCCGCTTATGGCTACACCTTC.

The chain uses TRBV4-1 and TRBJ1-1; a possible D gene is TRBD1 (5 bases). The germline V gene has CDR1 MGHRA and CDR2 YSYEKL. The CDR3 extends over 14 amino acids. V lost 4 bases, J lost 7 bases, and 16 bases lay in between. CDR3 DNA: TGCGCCAGCAGCCCCGACAGTCTAGGGATTGAAGCTTTCTTT. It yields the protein CASSPDSLGIEAFF.

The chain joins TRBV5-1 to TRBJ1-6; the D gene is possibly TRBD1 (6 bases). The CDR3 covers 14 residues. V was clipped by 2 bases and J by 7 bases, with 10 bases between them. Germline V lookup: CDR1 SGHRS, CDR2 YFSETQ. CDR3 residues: CASSFRGANSPLHF. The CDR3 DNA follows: TGCGCCAGCAGCTTTCGGGGGGCGAATTCACCCCTCCACTTT.

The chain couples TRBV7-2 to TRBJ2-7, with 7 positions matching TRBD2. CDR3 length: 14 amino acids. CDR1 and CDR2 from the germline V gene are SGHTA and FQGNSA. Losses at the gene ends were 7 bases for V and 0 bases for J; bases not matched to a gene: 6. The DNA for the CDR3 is TGTGCCAGCACCTGGGGGGGGAGCTCCTACGAGCAGTACTTC. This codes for CASTWGGSSYEQYF.

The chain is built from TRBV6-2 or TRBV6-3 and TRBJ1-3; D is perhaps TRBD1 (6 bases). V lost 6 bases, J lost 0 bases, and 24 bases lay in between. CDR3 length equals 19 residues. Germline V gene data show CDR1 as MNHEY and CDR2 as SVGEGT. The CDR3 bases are TGTGCCAGCAGCCTAGAAACGGACAGACCTATCCTCTCTGGAAACACCATATATTTT. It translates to CASSLETDRPILSGNTIYF.